This T cell receptor (beta chain) is drawn from a study of shared clonotypes between healthy human individuals. Looked up from germline, CDR1 is SGHDT and CDR2 is YYEEEE. V shed 0 bases and J shed 3 bases, with 14 bases lying between them. The CDR3 covers 16 residues. Repertoires were generated with immunoSEQ multiplex PCR, while TCRdb's copy carries only in-frame clones and drops some. The data hold some 2.3 million clones, with 93% observed a single time. The source material was naive CD4+ T cells from PBMCs. Subset denoted: CD45RA+ positively selected. This chain connects TRBV5-6 to TRBJ2-3; a weak D match, TRBD2 (6 bases). This clonotype originated in a man aged 18 to 35 in good health. Some clones in this sample may be carry-over from other donors' samples. CDR3 amino acids: CASSLVLGRYTDTQYF. As DNA, the CDR3 is TGTGCCAGCAGCTTGGTCCTAGGGAGGTATACAGATACGCAGTATTTT.